This passage covers 17 T cell receptor beta chains from one sample sequenced in a study of shared clonotypes between healthy human individuals. Profiled with immunoSEQ multiplex PCR; TCRdb holds only in-frame clones, not every one. The data contain about 2 million clones, about 95% of them singletons. As defined, naive CD8 cells were CD45RO-negative and positively selected for CCR7, with terminally differentiated effector memory CD45RA+ cells excluded. Source material: naive CD8+ T cells sorted from blood. The receptors shown here come from a young man in good health.

The CDR3 sequence: CASSYSASGRYEQYF. The CDR3, as DNA: TGTGCCAGCAGTTACTCCGCCAGCGGGAGGTACGAGCAGTACTTC. The chain uses TRBV6-6 and TRBJ2-7; 9 positions agree with TRBD2. The CDR3 sequence is 15 residues long. The J segment lost 4 bases and the V segment lost 0 bases, leaving 4 bases of the junction unmatched. The germline gives CDR1 MNHNY, CDR2 SVGAGI (reference sequence).

This chain links TRBV7-2 with TRBJ2-3, with a weak D call TRBD2 (6 bases). The CDR3 covers 16 residues. Trimming removed 1 base from V and 5 bases from J, with 16 bases in between. Germline assignment: CDR1 SGHTA and CDR2 FQGNSA. CDR3 in amino acids: CASSLVVGGMEDTQYF. The CDR3 nucleotides read TGTGCCAGCAGCTTAGTGGTGGGAGGTATGGAAGATACGCAGTATTTT.

The chain employs TRBV4-1 and TRBJ1-3; no firm D call. CDR1 is MGHRA and CDR2 is YSYEKL in the germline V gene. Trimming shortened V by 0 bases and J by 4 bases, and 4 bases separated the two germline ends. This CDR3 is built from 13 residues. This chain's CDR3 is CASSQDMGNTIYF. CDR3 sequence (DNA): TGCGCCAGCAGCCAAGACATGGGAAACACCATATATTTT.

As to this clone: Other nucleotide sequences from this sample produce the same CDR3. The V gene is TRBV19, the J gene TRBJ1-1; the D gene is possibly TRBD1 (5 bases). The V and J ends lost 5 bases and 1 base respectively, with 8 bases between them. CDR1 and CDR2 from the germline V gene are LNHDA and SQIVND (reference sequence). The length of the CDR3 is 13 residues. The CDR3 DNA reads as TGTGCCAGTAGTCCAGGGACGAACACTGAAGCTTTCTTT. It specifies CASSPGTNTEAFF.

The gene calls are TRBV30 and TRBJ2-7; 8 nucleotides agree with TRBD2. The CDR3 is 13 residues long. V lost 3 bases and J lost 2; bases outside the gene matches: 3. Germline values: CDR1 GTSNPN, CDR2 SVGIG (reference sequence). The CDR3 sequence is CAWSYGRAYEQYF. In nucleotides, the CDR3 is TGTGCCTGGAGCTACGGGAGGGCCTACGAGCAGTACTTC.

Written as DNA, the CDR3 is TGTGCCAGCGGGCAGCTGGGAGAAGAGACCCAGTACTTC. Its protein product is CASGQLGEETQYF. The rearrangement uses TRBV7-9 and TRBJ2-5, with D possibly matching TRBD2 (5 bases). V lost 8 bases to trimming and J lost 3 bases, with 13 bases between them. The CDR3 extends over 13 amino acids. Germline-derived CDR1 and CDR2 are SEHNR and FQNEAQ (reference sequence). Full variable domain (outside the CDR3, taken from reference TRBV7-9 and TRBJ2-5): DTGVSQNPRHKITKRGQNVTFRCDPISEHNRLYWYRQTLGQGPEFLTYFQNEAQLEKSRLLSDRFSAERPKGSFSTLEIQRTEQGDSAMYLCASGQLGEETQYFGPGTRLLVL.

The CDR3 sequence is CAYFVDTQYF. CDR3 sequence (DNA): TGTGCCTATTTCGTGGATACGCAGTATTTT. V gene TRBV30 combines with J gene TRBJ2-3; no clear D. The CDR3 covers 10 residues. Trimming cost V 7 bases and J 6 bases, with 8 bases left between them. The germline V gene has CDR1 GTSNPN and CDR2 SVGIG (reference sequence). The full variable domain, with the rest looked up from reference TRBV30 and TRBJ2-3, is SQTIHQWPATLVQPVGSPLSLECTVEGTSNPNLYWYRQAAGRGLQLLFYSVGIGQISSEVPQNLSASRPQDRQFILSSKKLLLSDSGFYLCAYFVDTQYFGPGTRLTVL.

The J gene is TRBJ2-3, the V gene TRBV6-5; TRBD1 matches at 8 bases. Germline V gene data show CDR1 as MNHEY and CDR2 as SVGAGI. Trimming at V came to 5 bases and at J to 0 bases, leaving 4 bases not matched to a gene. The CDR3 is 15 residues long. As DNA, the CDR3 is TGTGCCAGCAGTAGCACAGGGGGAAGCACAGATACGCAGTATTTT. Its protein product is CASSSTGGSTDTQYF.

V and J are TRBV4-1 and TRBJ1-1, with unresolved D. The CDR3 has 13 amino acids. The germline gives CDR1 MGHRA, CDR2 YSYEKL. The V gene lost 1 base and the J gene lost 11 bases, with 14 bases spanning the gap. In DNA, the CDR3 is TGCGCCAGCAGCCAAGTCGGTGTTTTAAAGGCTTTCTTT. It specifies CASSQVGVLKAFF.

The rearrangement joins TRBV28 to TRBJ1-1; D ambiguous. Trimming took off 4 bases at V and 5 bases at J, with 8 bases between the two ends. This CDR3 contains 12 residues. Germline CDR1 and CDR2: MDHEN and SYDVKM. CDR3 sequence reads: CASSSGETEAFF. The CDR3 nucleotides read TGTGCCAGCAGTTCCGGGGAAACTGAAGCTTTCTTT.

This sequence joins TRBV6-1 and TRBJ1-4; no definite D call. V lost 3 bases and J 8 bases, leaving 7 bases between the germline ends. Germline V gene data show CDR1 as MNHNS and CDR2 as SASEGT. The CDR3 runs 12 residues. The CDR3 bases are TGTGCCAGCAGTGACAATGCCGAAAAACTGTTTTTT. This sequence encodes CASSDNAEKLFF.

This sequence joins TRBV9 and TRBJ2-7; the D is unclear. This CDR3 is built from 13 residues. Trimming pared 0 bases from V and 6 bases from J, leaving 10 bases between. The germline CDR1 and CDR2 sequences are SGDLS and YYNGEE. Here the CDR3 reads CASSVAEGSEQYF. In nucleotides, the CDR3 is TGTGCCAGCAGCGTAGCGGAAGGGTCCGAGCAGTACTTC.

The chain is built from TRBV7-9 and TRBJ2-4; D is unclear. CDR1 and CDR2 from the germline V gene are SEHNR and FQNEAQ (reference sequence). V was pared by 2 bases and J by 0 bases, with 20 bases between. The CDR3 loop spans 19 amino acids. The CDR3 region has the DNA TGTGCCAGCAGCTTAAGCGTCGTTGGAGCAGCCCTAGCCAAAAACATTCAGTACTTC. This codes for CASSLSVVGAALAKNIQYF. Complete variable domain (other parts from reference TRBV7-9 and TRBJ2-4): DTGVSQNPRHKITKRGQNVTFRCDPISEHNRLYWYRQTLGQGPEFLTYFQNEAQLEKSRLLSDRFSAERPKGSFSTLEIQRTEQGDSAMYLCASSLSVVGAALAKNIQYFGAGTRLSVL.

J is TRBJ1-6 and V is TRBV4-1; D perhaps matches TRBD1 (5 bases). V was clipped by 0 bases and J by 10 bases, with 16 bases between them. Germline values: CDR1 MGHRA, CDR2 YSYEKL. CDR3 length: 16 amino acids. The CDR3 loop is CASSQDLAGLGSPLHF. CDR3 sequence (DNA): TGCGCCAGCAGCCAAGATCTAGCAGGGCTCGGGTCACCCCTCCACTTT.

This clone was observed once. At the DNA level, this CDR3 is encoded by other sequences in the same sample as well. The rearrangement joins TRBV5-6 to TRBJ2-7; 14 bases align to TRBD2. Germline CDR1 is SGHDT and CDR2 is YYEEEE. J was trimmed by 7 bases and V by 3 bases; bases with no gene match: 3. The CDR3 has 14 residues. CDR3 protein: CASSSGLAGAEQYF. The DNA for the CDR3 is TGTGCCAGCAGCTCGGGACTAGCGGGAGCGGAGCAGTACTTC. Complete variable domain (other parts from reference TRBV5-6 and TRBJ2-7): DAGVTQSPTHLIKTRGQQVTLRCSPKSGHDTVSWYQQALGQGPQFIFQYYEEEERQRGNFPDRFSGHQFPNYSSELNVNALLLGDSALYLCASSSGLAGAEQYFGPGTRLTVT.

This clone was seen just once. Other DNA sequences in this specimen translate into the identical CDR3. The chain has TRBV7-9 and TRBJ2-5; TRBD1 is a possible D gene (7 bases). Per germline, CDR1 SEHNR and CDR2 FQNEAQ (reference sequence). Trimming stripped 5 bases from V and 5 bases from J, with 12 bases between. The CDR3 contains 13 residues. The CDR3 region has the DNA TGTGCCAGCAGCCCGACAGGGAGGGAGACCCAGTACTTC. It codes for CASSPTGRETQYF.

The J gene is TRBJ2-7, the V gene TRBV4-3, with D possibly being TRBD1 (5 bases). There are 15 residues in the CDR3. Between the trimmed V and J ends, which lost 1 base and 4 bases, there was a span of 14 bases. Germline CDR1 LGHNA, CDR2 YSLEER. The CDR3 nucleotides are TGCGCCAGCAGCCAAGGTCGCCAGGGTCGGTACGAGCAGTACTTC. It encodes CASSQGRQGRYEQYF.